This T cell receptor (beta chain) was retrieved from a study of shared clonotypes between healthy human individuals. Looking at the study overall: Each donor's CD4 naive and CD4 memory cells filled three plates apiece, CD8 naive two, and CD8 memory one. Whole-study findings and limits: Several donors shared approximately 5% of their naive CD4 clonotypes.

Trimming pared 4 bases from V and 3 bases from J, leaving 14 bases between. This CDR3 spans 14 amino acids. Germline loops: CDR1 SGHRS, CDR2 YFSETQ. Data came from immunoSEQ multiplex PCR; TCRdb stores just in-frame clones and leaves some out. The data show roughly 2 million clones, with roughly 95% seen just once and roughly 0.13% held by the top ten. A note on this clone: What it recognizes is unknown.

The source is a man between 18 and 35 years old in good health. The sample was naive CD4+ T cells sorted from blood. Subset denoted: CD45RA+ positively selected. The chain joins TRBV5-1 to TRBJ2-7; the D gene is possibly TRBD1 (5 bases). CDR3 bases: TGCGCCAGCAGCCTCATCGACAGACGCTACGAGCAGTACTTC. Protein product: CASSLIDRRYEQYF. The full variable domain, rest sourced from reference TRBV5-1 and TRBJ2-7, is KAGVTQTPRYLIKTRGQQVTLSCSPISGHRSVSWYQQTPGQGLQFLFEYFSETQRNKGNFPGRFSGRQFSNSRSEMNVSTLELGDSALYLCASSLIDRRYEQYFGPGTRLTVT.